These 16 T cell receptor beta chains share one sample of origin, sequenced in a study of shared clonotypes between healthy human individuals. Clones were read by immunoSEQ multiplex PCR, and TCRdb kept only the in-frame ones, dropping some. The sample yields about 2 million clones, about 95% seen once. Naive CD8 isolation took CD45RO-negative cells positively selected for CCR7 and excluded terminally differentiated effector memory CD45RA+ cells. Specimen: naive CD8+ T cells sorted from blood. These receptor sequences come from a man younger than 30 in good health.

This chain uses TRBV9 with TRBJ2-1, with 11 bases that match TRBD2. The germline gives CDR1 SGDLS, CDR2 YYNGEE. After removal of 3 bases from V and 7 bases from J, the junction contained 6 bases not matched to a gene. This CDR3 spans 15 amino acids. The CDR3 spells CASSGVAGGQNEQFF. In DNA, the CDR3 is TGTGCCAGCAGCGGGGTAGCGGGAGGGCAGAATGAGCAGTTCTTC.

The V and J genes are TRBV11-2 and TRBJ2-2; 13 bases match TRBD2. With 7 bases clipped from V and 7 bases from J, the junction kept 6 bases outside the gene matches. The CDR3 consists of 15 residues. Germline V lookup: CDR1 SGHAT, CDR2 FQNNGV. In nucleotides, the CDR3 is TGTGCCAGCACCTCTGGACTAGCGGGAGTCGGGGAGCTGTTTTTT. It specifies CASTSGLAGVGELFF.

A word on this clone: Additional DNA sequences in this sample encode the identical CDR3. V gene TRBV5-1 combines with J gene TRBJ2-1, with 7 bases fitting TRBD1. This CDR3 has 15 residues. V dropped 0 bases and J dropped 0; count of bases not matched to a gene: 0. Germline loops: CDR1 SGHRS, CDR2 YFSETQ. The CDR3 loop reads CASSLGQGSYNEQFF. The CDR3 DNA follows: TGCGCCAGCAGCTTGGGACAGGGCTCCTACAATGAGCAGTTCTTC. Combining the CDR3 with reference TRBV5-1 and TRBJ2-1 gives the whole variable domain KAGVTQTPRYLIKTRGQQVTLSCSPISGHRSVSWYQQTPGQGLQFLFEYFSETQRNKGNFPGRFSGRQFSNSRSEMNVSTLELGDSALYLCASSLGQGSYNEQFFGPGTRLTVL.

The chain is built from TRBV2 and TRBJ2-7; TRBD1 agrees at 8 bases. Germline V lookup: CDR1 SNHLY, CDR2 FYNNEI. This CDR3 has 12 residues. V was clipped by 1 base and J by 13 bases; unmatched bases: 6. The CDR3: CASSEGDRLGYF. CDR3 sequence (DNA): TGTGCCAGCAGTGAAGGGGACAGGTTGGGTTACTTC.

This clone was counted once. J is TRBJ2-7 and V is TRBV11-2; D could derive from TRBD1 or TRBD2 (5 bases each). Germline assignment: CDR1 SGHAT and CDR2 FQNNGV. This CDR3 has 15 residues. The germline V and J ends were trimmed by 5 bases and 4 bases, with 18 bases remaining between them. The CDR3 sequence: CASSGPGPTLYEQYF. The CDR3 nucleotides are TGTGCCAGCAGCGGTCCGGGACCGACGCTATACGAGCAGTACTTC.

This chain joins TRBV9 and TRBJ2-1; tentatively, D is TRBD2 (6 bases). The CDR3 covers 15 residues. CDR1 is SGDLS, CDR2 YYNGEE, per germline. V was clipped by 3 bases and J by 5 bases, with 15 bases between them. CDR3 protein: CASSAGTWTNNEQFF. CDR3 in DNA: TGTGCCAGCAGCGCCGGGACTTGGACAAACAATGAGCAGTTCTTC.

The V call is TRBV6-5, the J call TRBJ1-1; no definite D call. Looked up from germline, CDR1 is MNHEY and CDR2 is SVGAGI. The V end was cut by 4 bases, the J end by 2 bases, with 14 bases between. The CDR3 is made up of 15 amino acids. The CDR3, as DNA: TGTGCCAGCAGTTTGGGGATTTTAGCAAACACTGAAGCTTTCTTT. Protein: CASSLGILANTEAFF.

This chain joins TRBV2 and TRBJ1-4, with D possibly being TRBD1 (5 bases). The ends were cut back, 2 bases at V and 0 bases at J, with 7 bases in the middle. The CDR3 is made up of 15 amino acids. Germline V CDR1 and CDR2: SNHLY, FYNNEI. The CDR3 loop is CASSEPRATNEKLFF. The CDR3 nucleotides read TGTGCCAGCAGTGAACCCAGGGCAACTAATGAAAAACTGTTTTTT.

The CDR3 spells CASSRTSGYEQYF. The DNA for the CDR3 is TGTGCCAGCAGCCGGACTAGCGGGTACGAGCAGTACTTC. This chain joins TRBV6-6 and TRBJ2-7, with TRBD2 matching over 11 bases. Germline CDR1 reads MNHNY; CDR2 reads SVGAGI (reference sequence). V was clipped by 6 bases and J by 4 bases; unmatched bases: 2. This CDR3 has 13 amino acids.

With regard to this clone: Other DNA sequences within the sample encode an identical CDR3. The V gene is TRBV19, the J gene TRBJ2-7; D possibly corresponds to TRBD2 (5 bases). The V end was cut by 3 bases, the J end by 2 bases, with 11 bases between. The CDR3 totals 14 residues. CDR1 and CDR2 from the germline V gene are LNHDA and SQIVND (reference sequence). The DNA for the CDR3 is TGTGCCAGTAGTATTGGCAGCGGACCCTACGAGCAGTACTTC. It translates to CASSIGSGPYEQYF. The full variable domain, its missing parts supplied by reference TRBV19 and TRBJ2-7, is DGGITQSPKYLFRKEGQNVTLSCEQNLNHDAMYWYRQDPGQGLRLIYYSQIVNDFQKGDIAEGYSVSREKKESFPLTVTSAQKNPTAFYLCASSIGSGPYEQYFGPGTRLTVT.

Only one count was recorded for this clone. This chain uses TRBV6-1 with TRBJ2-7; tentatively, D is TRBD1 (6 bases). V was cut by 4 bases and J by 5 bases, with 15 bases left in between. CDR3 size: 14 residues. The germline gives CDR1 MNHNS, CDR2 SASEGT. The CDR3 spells CASSAGRGLDEQYF. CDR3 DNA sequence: TGTGCCAGCAGTGCCGGCAGGGGATTAGACGAGCAGTACTTC.

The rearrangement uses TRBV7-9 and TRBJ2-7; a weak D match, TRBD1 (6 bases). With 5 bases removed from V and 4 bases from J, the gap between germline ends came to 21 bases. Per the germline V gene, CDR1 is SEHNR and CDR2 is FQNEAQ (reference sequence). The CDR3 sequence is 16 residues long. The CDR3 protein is CASSPTWGRGDYEQYF. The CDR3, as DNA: TGTGCCAGCAGCCCTACGTGGGGCAGGGGTGATTACGAGCAGTACTTC.

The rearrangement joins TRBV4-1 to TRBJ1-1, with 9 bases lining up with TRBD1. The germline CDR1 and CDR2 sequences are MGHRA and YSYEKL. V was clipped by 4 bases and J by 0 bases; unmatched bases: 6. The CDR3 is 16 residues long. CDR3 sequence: CASSRGQGLLNTEAFF. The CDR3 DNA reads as TGCGCCAGCAGCCGAGGACAGGGGCTCTTGAACACTGAAGCTTTCTTT.

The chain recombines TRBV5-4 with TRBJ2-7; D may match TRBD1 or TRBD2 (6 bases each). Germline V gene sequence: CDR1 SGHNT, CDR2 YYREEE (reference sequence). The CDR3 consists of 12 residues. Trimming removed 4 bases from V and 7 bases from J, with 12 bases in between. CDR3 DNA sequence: TGTGCCAGCAGCGACACAGGGAGGGAGCAGTACTTC. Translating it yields CASSDTGREQYF.

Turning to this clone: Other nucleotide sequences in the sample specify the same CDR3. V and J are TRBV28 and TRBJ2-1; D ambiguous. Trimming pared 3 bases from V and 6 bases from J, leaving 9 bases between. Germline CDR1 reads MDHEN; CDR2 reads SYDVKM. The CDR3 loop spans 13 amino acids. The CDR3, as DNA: TGTGCCAGCAGTTTCCGTGTCGGCAATGAGCAGTTCTTC. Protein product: CASSFRVGNEQFF.

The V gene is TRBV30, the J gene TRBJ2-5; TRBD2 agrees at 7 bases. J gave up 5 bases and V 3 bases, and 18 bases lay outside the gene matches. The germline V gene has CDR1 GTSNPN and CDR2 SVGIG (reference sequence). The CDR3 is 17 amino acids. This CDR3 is CAWRDPGGRIVGETQYF. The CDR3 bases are TGTGCCTGGAGGGATCCTGGCGGGAGAATAGTAGGGGAGACCCAGTACTTC. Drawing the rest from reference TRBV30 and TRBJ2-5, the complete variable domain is SQTIHQWPATLVQPVGSPLSLECTVEGTSNPNLYWYRQAAGRGLQLLFYSVGIGQISSEVPQNLSASRPQDRQFILSSKKLLLSDSGFYLCAWRDPGGRIVGETQYFGPGTRLLVL.